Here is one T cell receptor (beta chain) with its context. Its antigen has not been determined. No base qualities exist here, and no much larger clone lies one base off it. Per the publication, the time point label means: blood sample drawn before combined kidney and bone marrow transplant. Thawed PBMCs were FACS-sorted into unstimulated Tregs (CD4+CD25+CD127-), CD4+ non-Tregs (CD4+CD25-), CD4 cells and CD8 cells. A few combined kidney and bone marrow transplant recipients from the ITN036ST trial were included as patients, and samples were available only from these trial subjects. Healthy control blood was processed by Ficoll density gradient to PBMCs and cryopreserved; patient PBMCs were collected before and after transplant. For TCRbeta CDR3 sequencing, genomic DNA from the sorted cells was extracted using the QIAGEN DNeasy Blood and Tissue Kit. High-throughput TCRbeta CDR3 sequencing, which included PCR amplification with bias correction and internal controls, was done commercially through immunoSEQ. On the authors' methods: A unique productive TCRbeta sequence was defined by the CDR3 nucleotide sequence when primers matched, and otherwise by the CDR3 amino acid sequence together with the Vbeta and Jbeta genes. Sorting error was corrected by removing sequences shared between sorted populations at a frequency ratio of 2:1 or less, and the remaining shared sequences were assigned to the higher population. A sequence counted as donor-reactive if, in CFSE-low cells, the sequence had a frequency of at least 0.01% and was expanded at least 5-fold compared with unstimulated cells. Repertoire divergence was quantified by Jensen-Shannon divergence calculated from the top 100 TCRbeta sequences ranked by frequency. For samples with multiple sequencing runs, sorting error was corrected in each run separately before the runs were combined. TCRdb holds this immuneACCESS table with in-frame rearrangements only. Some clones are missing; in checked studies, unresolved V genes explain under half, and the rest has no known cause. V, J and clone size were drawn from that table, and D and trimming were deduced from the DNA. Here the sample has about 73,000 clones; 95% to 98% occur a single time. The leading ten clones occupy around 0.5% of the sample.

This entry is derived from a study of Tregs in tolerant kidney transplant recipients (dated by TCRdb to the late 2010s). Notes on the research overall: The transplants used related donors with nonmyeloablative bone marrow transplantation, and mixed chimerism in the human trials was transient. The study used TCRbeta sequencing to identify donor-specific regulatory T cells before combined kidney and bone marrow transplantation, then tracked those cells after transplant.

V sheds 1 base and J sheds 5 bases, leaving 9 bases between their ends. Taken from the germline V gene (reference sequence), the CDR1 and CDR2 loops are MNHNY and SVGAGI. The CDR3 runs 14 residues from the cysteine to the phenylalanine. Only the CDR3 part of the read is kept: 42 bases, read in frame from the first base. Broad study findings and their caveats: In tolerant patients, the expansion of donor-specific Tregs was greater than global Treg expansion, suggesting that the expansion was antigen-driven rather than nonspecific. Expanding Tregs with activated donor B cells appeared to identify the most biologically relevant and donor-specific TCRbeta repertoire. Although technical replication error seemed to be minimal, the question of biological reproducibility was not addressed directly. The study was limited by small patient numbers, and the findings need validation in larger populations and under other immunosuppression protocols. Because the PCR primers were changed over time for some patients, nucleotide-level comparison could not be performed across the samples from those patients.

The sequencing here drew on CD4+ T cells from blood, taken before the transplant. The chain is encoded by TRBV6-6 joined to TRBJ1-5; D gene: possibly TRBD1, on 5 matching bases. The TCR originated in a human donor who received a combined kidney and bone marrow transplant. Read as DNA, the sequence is TGTGCCAGCAGTTACTTGGCAGGGCATCAGCCCCAGCATTTT. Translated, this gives CASSYLAGHQPQHF.